A selection of T cell receptor beta chains follows, all from one sample in a study of T cell responses to AZD1222 COVID-19 vaccine. Assay used: immunoSEQ multiplex PCR; TCRdb lists only in-frame clones, some missing. The sample contains 140,000 or so clones, roughly 90% of which appear only once. The source was peripheral blood, collected 28 days after the second dose of the MenACWY control vaccine. The origin of the receptors is an adult who received the MenACWY meningococcal vaccine as a control. CDR3s include the opening cysteine and the closing phenylalanine or tryptophan. D genes are given only for firm matches. Size tells how often a clone was seen (once, few, many) or the class of an expanded clone, and some rows leave it out.

>TRBV5-6|14|TRBD1|.|TRBJ1-2
TGTGCCAGCAGCTTTGAGCGACAGGGTGGAGGCTACACCTTC
CASSFERQGGGYTF
>TRBV9|15|.|.|TRBJ2-1
TGTGCCAGCAGCGGAGGGGGGAGCTCCTACAATGAGCAGTTCTTC
CASSGGGSSYNEQFF
>TRBV11-3|17|.|.|TRBJ2-5
TGTGCCAGCAGCCGAAGAGAGGGGAGAGCCGGTACGGAGACCCAGTACTTC
CASSRREGRAGTETQYF
>TRBV27|15|TRBD2|.|TRBJ2-1
TGTGCCAGCAGTTCGGGGACTAGCGGGAGTAATGAGCAGTTCTTC
CASSSGTSGSNEQFF
>TRBV6-2/TRBV6-3|15|.|.|TRBJ2-3
TGTGCCAGCAGTTCCAGGACTACAGCGGCAGATACGCAGTATTTT
CASSSRTTAADTQYF
>TRBV6-5|16|TRBD2|few|TRBJ2-2
TGTGCCAGCAGTTGGGGACTAGCGGGGGGGACCGGGGAGCTGTTTTTT
CASSWGLAGGTGELFF
>TRBV9|16|.|once|TRBJ2-3
TGTGCCAGCAGCCCCCGGGGTAGCGGTAAATCAGATACGCAGTATTTT
CASSPRGSGKSDTQYF
>TRBV2|13|.|.|TRBJ1-2
TGTGCCAGCAGTGGGACGGATAACTATGGCTACACCTTC
CASSGTDNYGYTF
>TRBV7-3|16|TRBD2|once|TRBJ2-2
TGTGCCAGCAGTTTGGGACTAGCGGGGAACACCGGGGAGCTGTTTTTT
CASSLGLAGNTGELFF
>TRBV5-1|13|.|.|TRBJ1-1
TGCGCCAGCAGTCGGACAGAGAACACTGAAGCTTTCTTT
CASSRTENTEAFF
>TRBV4-3|15|TRBD1|.|TRBJ2-7
TGCGCCAGCAGCCAAATTAGGGACAGACGCTACGAGCAGTACTTC
CASSQIRDRRYEQYF
>TRBV30|14|.|.|TRBJ2-6
TGTGCCTGGAGTGGCGGCTCTGGGGCCAACGTCCTGACTTTC
CAWSGGSGANVLTF
>TRBV7-2|13|.|.|TRBJ1-2
TGTGCCAGCAGCTCCGGACAAAACTATGGCTACACCTTC
CASSSGQNYGYTF
>TRBV27|13|.|.|TRBJ2-2
TGTGCCAGCAGTTCTCACAGAACCGGGGAGCTGTTTTTT
CASSSHRTGELFF
>TRBV15|15|.|.|TRBJ2-3
TGTGCCACCAGCAGAGATCTTGGGGGGAAGGCTTCGCAGTATTTT
CATSRDLGGKASQYF
>TRBV6-5|13|TRBD1|.|TRBJ2-1
TGTGCCAGCAGAAAGACAGGGGTTAATGAGCAGTTCTTC
CASRKTGVNEQFF
>TRBV7-9|14|TRBD2|.|TRBJ2-1
TGTGCCAGCCAGAGCGGGACGTCCTACAATGAGCAGTTCTTC
CASQSGTSYNEQFF
>TRBV4-2|14|TRBD1|.|TRBJ1-2
TGTGCCAGCAGCCAGGGGACAGGGGGCCATGGCTACACCTTC
CASSQGTGGHGYTF
>TRBV11-2|18|TRBD1|.|TRBJ1-6
TGTGCCAGCAGCTTAAGTTTGGGGACAGGGGGCTATAATTCACCCCTCCACTTT
CASSLSLGTGGYNSPLHF
>TRBV12-3/TRBV12-4|12|.|.|TRBJ2-2
TGTGCCAGCACCCCAAACACCGGGGAGCTGTTTTTT
CASTPNTGELFF
>TRBV3-1/TRBV3-2|16|.|.|TRBJ2-7
TGTGCCAGCAGCCTCTCCGGGGCCCTAGGGGGCTACGAGCAGTACTTC
CASSLSGALGGYEQYF
>TRBV3-1/TRBV3-2|15|TRBD1|.|TRBJ1-2
TGTGCCAGCAGCCACCGGGACAGGGGGGTCTATGGCTACACCTTC
CASSHRDRGVYGYTF
>TRBV3-1/TRBV3-2|15|TRBD2|.|TRBJ2-3
TGTGCCAGCAGCCGGACTAGCGGGGGCACAGATACGCAGTATTTT
CASSRTSGGTDTQYF
>TRBV7-3|13|.|.|TRBJ1-5
TGTGCCAGCAGCTTAACTGGAGGGGAGGACAAGCATTTT
CASSLTGGEDKHF
>TRBV2|10|.|.|TRBJ2-3
TGTGCCAGCAGGTTGGATACGCAGTATTTT
CASRLDTQYF
>TRBV4-1|16|.|.|TRBJ1-6
TGCGCCAGCAGCAGGGGGGCCAGCGAGCATAATTCACCCCTCCACTTT
CASSRGASEHNSPLHF
>TRBV4-3|19|TRBD2|once|TRBJ2-3
TGCGCCAGCAGCCAAGAGAGGCACGCGGGGGGGTTCTTGGGAGATACGCAGTATTTT
CASSQERHAGGFLGDTQYF
>TRBV6-1|15|.|.|TRBJ2-7
TGTGCCAGCAGTGAACAAGGGGGGACATCCTACGAGCAGTACTTC
CASSEQGGTSYEQYF
>TRBV12-5|14|.|.|TRBJ2-5
TGTGCTAGTGGTTTGCAGGGTTTCGGGGAGACCCAGTACTTC
CASGLQGFGETQYF
>TRBV19|14|.|.|TRBJ1-1
TGTGCCAGTAGCCCCCAGAGCATGAACACTGAAGCTTTCTTT
CASSPQSMNTEAFF
>TRBV4-1|13|.|.|TRBJ2-7
TGCGCCAGCAGCCATAGCGGCCCCTACGAGCAGTACTTC
CASSHSGPYEQYF
>TRBV6-6|13|TRBD1|.|TRBJ2-5
TGTGCCAGCAGTTTCAGGGGGCAAGAGACCCAGTACTTC
CASSFRGQETQYF
>TRBV18|14|.|.|TRBJ1-2
TGTGCCAGCTCACCCGGGAGGGCCTTCTATGGCTACACCTTC
CASSPGRAFYGYTF
>TRBV5-1|16|.|.|TRBJ1-4
TGCGCCAGCAGCTCGCGTGAAGGTTCTCCGGGAGAAAAACTGTTTTTT
CASSSREGSPGEKLFF
>TRBV5-1|15|TRBD1|.|TRBJ1-1
TGCGCCAGCAGCGTGGGACAGATCATGAACACTGAAGCTTTCTTT
CASSVGQIMNTEAFF
>TRBV7-6|18|.|.|TRBJ2-3
TGTGCCAGCAGCCTACGGGACGGATTAGCGACTAGCACAGATACGCAGTATTTT
CASSLRDGLATSTDTQYF
>TRBV2|15|.|.|TRBJ2-1
TGTGCCAGCAGTGGCCCCCGGCAGGCTTACAATGAGCAGTTCTTC
CASSGPRQAYNEQFF
>TRBV5-1|15|.|.|TRBJ1-2
TGCGCCAGCAGCCCGACCGATCCATTTAACTATGGCTACACCTTC
CASSPTDPFNYGYTF
>TRBV14|15|TRBD2|.|TRBJ2-5
TGTGCCAGCAGCCCCTTAGCGGGAGGGGGAGAGACCCAGTACTTC
CASSPLAGGGETQYF
>TRBV9|14|.|.|TRBJ1-2
TGTGCCAGCAGCTCGACGGGACGGAGATATGGCTACACCTTC
CASSSTGRRYGYTF
>TRBV4-2|15|TRBD1|.|TRBJ2-5
TGTGCCAGCAGCCTCTCGGGGACAGGGGAAGAGACCCAGTACTTC
CASSLSGTGEETQYF
>TRBV30|14|.|.|TRBJ2-2
TGTGCCTGGAGTGGACCTGGGGGCACCGGGGAGCTGTTTTTT
CAWSGPGGTGELFF
>TRBV28|15|.|.|TRBJ1-2
TGTGCCAGCAGTTTTAATGGGGGGGCGTCCCTTGGCTACACCTTC
CASSFNGGASLGYTF
>TRBV6-4|14|TRBD1|.|TRBJ1-2
TGTGCCAGCAGCCCGGACAGGCTTAACTATGGCTACACCTTC
CASSPDRLNYGYTF
>TRBV5-1|14|.|.|TRBJ1-3
TGCGCCAGCAGCGAGCCAGGGTTCGGAAACACCATATATTTT
CASSEPGFGNTIYF
>TRBV4-1|17|TRBD1|.|TRBJ1-6
TGCGCCAGCAGCCAAGTTGACATGGGACAGAGTAATTCACCCCTCCACTTT
CASSQVDMGQSNSPLHF
>TRBV4-1|17|TRBD1|.|TRBJ1-3
TGCGCCAGCAGCCAAGATCGGCGACAGGGGAGTGGAAACACCATATATTTT
CASSQDRRQGSGNTIYF
>TRBV5-4|13|.|.|TRBJ1-2
TGTGCCAGCAGCCCCATTGGCACGAGAGGCTACACCTTC
CASSPIGTRGYTF
>TRBV7-9|16|.|.|TRBJ1-6
TGTGCCAGCAGCTTAAGAGGGCGCCAGAATAATTCACCCCTCCACTTT
CASSLRGRQNNSPLHF
>TRBV4-1|15|.|.|TRBJ1-3
TGCGCCAGCAGCCAAGACCGTATAGGTGGAAACACCATATATTTT
CASSQDRIGGNTIYF
>TRBV3-1/TRBV3-2|14|.|many|TRBJ1-4
TGTGCCAGCAGCCAAGTTCGAGGTAGGGAAAAACTGTTTTTT
CASSQVRGREKLFF
>TRBV6-6|16|TRBD2|.|TRBJ2-2
TGTGCCAGCACCAACGTGGCACTAGCGGTGACCGGGGAGCTGTTTTTT
CASTNVALAVTGELFF
>TRBV7-3|15|.|.|TRBJ1-5
TGTGCCAGCAGCGAAGGGCCGGGGGCAGATCAGCCCCAGCATTTT
CASSEGPGADQPQHF
>TRBV2|15|.|.|TRBJ1-2
TGTGCCAGCAGAAGGGACGGGGGCCCGGGCTATGGCTACACCTTC
CASRRDGGPGYGYTF
>TRBV7-9|13|TRBD1|once|TRBJ1-1
TGTGCCAGCAGCTTGGACAGGGACACTGAAGCTTTCTTT
CASSLDRDTEAFF
>TRBV4-2|16|.|.|TRBJ1-4
TGTGCCAGCAGCCCGAGGGGGGACACACCGAATGAAAAACTGTTTTTT
CASSPRGDTPNEKLFF
>TRBV19|14|.|.|TRBJ2-2
TGTGTCACCAGATGGACGGGAAACACCGGGGAGCTGTTTTTT
CVTRWTGNTGELFF
>TRBV7-9|14|TRBD1|.|TRBJ2-7
TGTGCCAGCAGTTCCGGGACAGGGGGCTACGAGCAGTACTTC
CASSSGTGGYEQYF
>TRBV18|13|.|few|TRBJ1-6
TGTGCCAGCTCACCGGATCGGTACAGGGCCCTCCACTTT
CASSPDRYRALHF
>TRBV4-3|15|TRBD2|once|TRBJ2-7
TGCGCCAGCAGCCAAGATTCGGGCGGGAGGTACGAGCAGTACTTC
CASSQDSGGRYEQYF